This T cell receptor (beta chain) stems from a study of blood T cells in healthy people across ages (dated by TCRdb to about 2015). For the study in its entirety: Template switching captured roughly one uniquely barcoded TCR beta cDNA molecule per two T cells in model experiments. To track age-related changes in TCR beta repertoire diversity, the study relied on deep sequencing normalized with unique cDNA molecular identifiers. The donors were split into four age groups: young (average around 17 years), middle-aged (roughly 39), aged (more than 55) and long-lived (roughly 80). Two additional independent replicas of 1 million unique cDNA reads from the same blood draw were analyzed for two donors (one aged 18 to 30 and one aged 80 or older). To avoid experimental bias, donors of different ages were distributed randomly across sequencing lanes.

The donors were 40 or so Caucasian individuals from Russia, aged roughly 6 to 100 years, who were systemically healthy. Approximately 9.7 milliliters of peripheral blood were drawn from each donor into EDTA-treated Vacutainer tubes. Ficoll-Paque density-gradient centrifugation was used to isolate PBMCs, with at least 6.5 million per sample. Total RNA, at least 6 micrograms per sample, was extracted from PBMCs with Trizol reagent. For every donor, an aliquot of PBMCs went through flow cytometry to measure the percentages of naive CD45RAhigh/CD27high T cells. Details on this clonotype: Its recognized antigen is unknown. The record has no base qualities; no much larger clone is one base away.

As encoded in the germline V gene, CDR1 is SGHTA while CDR2 is FQGTGA. The CDR3 numbers 18 residues from cysteine through phenylalanine. CDR3 DNA is the only sequence kept; it has 54 bases, read in frame from the first base. Libraries came from 5' RACE. A second PCR of about 7 to 12 cycles was run with a J-beta primer mix and a sample-barcoded 5' primer. A unique molecular identifier was introduced onto each TCR beta cDNA molecule by a template-switch 5' adaptor carrying 12 random nucleotides. Each sample yielded at least 2.5 million CDR3-containing paired-end reads. The Mint cDNA synthesis kit, primed by a TRBC-specific oligonucleotide, was used to synthesize first-strand cDNA from all RNA. Following uracil-DNA glycosylase treatment, a first 18-cycle PCR with universal primers M1SS and BC2_uni_R was performed on all cDNA. In the authors' own workflow: Each sample was normalized by randomly selecting 1 million high-quality reads, each carrying a distinct molecular identifier. Reads sharing molecular identifiers were discarded rather than binned into consensus sequences. MiTCR, set to a Q25 quality threshold and the strictest error-elimination algorithm, was used for CDR3 identification, clonotype clustering and error correction. A nonparametric unseen species model with Euler transformation was used to estimate lower-bound total TCR beta diversity. The public reads were reanalyzed by TCRdb: fastp trimming at Q25, MiXCR alignment, in-frame beta chains only. Identical CDR3 protein sequences are pooled into one entry, listed with their most common genes and DNA. The V and J calls follow TCRdb's processing rather than the paper's. The sample has around 1,900,000 distinct CDR3 sequences on record, about two fifths of them singletons. The ten top clones hold under 25% of the sample.

Results the study describes overall, beyond this receptor: Bulk unsorted PBMC profiling prevented conclusive comparison of naive and antigen-experienced compartments. Compared with the aged group, the long-lived group had more naive CD4+ T cells, fewer expanded clones and increased TCR diversity, suggesting age selection. Because donor CMV infection status was unknown, age-related changes in expanded clonotypes were potentially confounded. Observed TCR beta diversity correlated strongly with the percentage of naive T cells measured by flow cytometry. Observed TCR beta diversity per million T cells fell roughly linearly with age, and a significant reduction was already apparent by age roughly 40. Estimates of total diversity based on one million sequenced T cells were regarded as lower bounds and as underestimates.

The TCR comes from a human donor in good health. The rearranged chain carries TRBV7-3 and TRBJ2-4, with 9 junctional bases fitting TRBD2. Near its end, the DNA agrees better with TRBJ2-5, so the J call may be wrong. The specimen was blood. The CDR3 region: CASSSQGGVAGVQETQYF. In nucleotides, the sequence is TGTGCCAGCAGCTCGCAAGGGGGGGTAGCGGGGGTCCAAGAGACCCAGTACTTC.